These 10 T cell receptor beta chains were all obtained from the same sample, sequenced in a study of CD8+CD57+ T cells in acquired aplastic anemia listed by TCRdb under 2018. Flow cytometry had shown CD8+CD57+ cell expansion in the patients selected for sequencing. For sequencing, an Illumina HiSeq 2000 was employed. Genomic DNA was used as template for profiling of TCR beta VDJ combinations and CDR3 sequences. TCRdb redid the processing of the public reads, applying fastp at Q25 and MiXCR, and retained in-frame beta chains. Records with the same CDR3 protein are collapsed into one entry carrying the most frequent genes and DNA. Recorded for this sample are roughly 120,000 distinct CDR3 sequences; 50% to 70% of them occurred a single time. The ten largest account for 25% to 30% of the sample. Sequenced sample: sorted CD4+, CD8+, or CD8+CD57+ T cells (not recorded which) from PBMCs. The source is a human donor with aplastic anemia.

The chain employs TRBV7-3 and TRBJ2-7; D ambiguous. Trimming took 3 bases from V and 3 from J, leaving 6 bases between them. This CDR3 contains 12 residues. In germline, CDR1 is SGHTA, CDR2 FQGTGA. The CDR3 sequence is CASSFSIYEQYF. CDR3 bases: TGTGCCAGCAGCTTCTCTATCTACGAGCAGTACTTC.

The chain has TRBV5-1 and TRBJ2-7; the D call may be TRBD1 or TRBD2 (5 bases each). The CDR3 contains 17 residues. Germline V gene lookup returns CDR1 SGHRS and CDR2 YFSETQ. Deletions cut 0 bases from V and 1 base from J, with 17 bases between. The CDR3 DNA is TGCGCCAGCAGCTTGGCGGGACCCACAACCCCATCCTACGAGCAGTACTTC. Its translation: CASSLAGPTTPSYEQYF.

This clonotype has a count of ten or more. The J gene is TRBJ1-1, the V gene TRBV29-1; a weak D match, TRBD1 (5 bases). The ends were cut back, 0 bases at V and 11 bases at J, with 10 bases in the middle. CDR1 is SQVTM, CDR2 ANQGSEA, per germline. CDR3 length: 11 amino acids. In nucleotides, the CDR3 is TGCAGCGTTGAAGAAAGGGGAGGCGCTTTCTTT. Protein: CSVEERGGAFF. The full variable domain, in which reference TRBV29-1 and TRBJ1-1 provide the parts outside the CDR3, is SAVISQKPSRDICQRGTSLTIQCQVDSQVTMMFWYRQQPGQSLTLIATANQGSEATYESGFVIDKFPISRPNLTFSTLTVSNMSPEDSSIYLCSVEERGGAFFGQGTRLTVV.

The genes are TRBV7-9 and TRBJ2-5; D not certain. CDR1 and CDR2 from the germline V gene are SEHNR and FQNEAQ (reference sequence). The CDR3 loop spans 13 amino acids. V was clipped by 0 bases and J by 1 base, with 3 bases between them. In nucleotides, the CDR3 is TGTGCCAGCAGCTTAGCGGTCCAAGAGACCCAGTACTTC. Encoded protein: CASSLAVQETQYF.

Only a few counts were recorded for this clonotype. The rearrangement joins TRBV28 to TRBJ2-2; D gene unclear. Trimming shortened V by 5 bases and J by 4 bases, and 11 bases separated the two germline ends. CDR1 is MDHEN, CDR2 SYDVKM, per germline. This CDR3 comprises 14 residues. In DNA, the CDR3 is TGTGCCAGCAGTGAGCTATCGGGCACCGGGGAGCTGTTTTTT. Residues: CASSELSGTGELFF. Using reference TRBV28 and TRBJ2-2 for the parts outside the CDR3, the full variable domain is DVKVTQSSRYLVKRTGEKVFLECVQDMDHENMFWYRQDPGLGLRLIYFSYDVKMKEKGDIPEGYSVSREKKERFSLILESASTNQTSMYLCASSELSGTGELFFGEGSRLTVL.

This clonotype has just one count. The chain employs TRBV9 and TRBJ2-7; unclear D gene. The V and J ends lost 0 bases and 3 bases respectively, with 4 bases between them. The CDR3 covers 12 residues. CDR1 is SGDLS and CDR2 is YYNGEE in the germline V gene. CDR3 sequence: CASSVDNYEQYF. Here the CDR3 DNA reads TGTGCCAGCAGCGTAGACAACTACGAGCAGTACTTC.

V usage is TRBV20-1 and J usage is TRBJ2-7; 9 bases are a match to TRBD1. The CDR3 length is 13 residues. The V gene end was trimmed by 5 bases and the J gene end by 2 bases; junction bases not matched to a gene: 4. Germline V gene lookup returns CDR1 DFQATT and CDR2 SNEGSKA (reference sequence). For the CDR3, the DNA is TGCAGTGCTTCCGGGACAGGGACCTACGAGCAGTACTTC. It yields the protein CSASGTGTYEQYF.

This clonotype was recorded at least ten times. This chain links TRBV20-1 with TRBJ2-7; TRBD2 is a possible D gene (5 bases). Trimming shortened V by 3 bases and J by 3 bases, and 12 bases separated the two germline ends. Germline V lookup: CDR1 DFQATT, CDR2 SNEGSKA (reference sequence). The CDR3 runs to 13 residues. In DNA form, the CDR3 reads TGCAGTGCTAGGGAGGACGGAGGCTACGAGCAGTACTTC. Translation: CSAREDGGYEQYF.

The table lists this clonotype with a few counts. The chain is built from TRBV20-1 and TRBJ2-7, with a possible D match to TRBD1 (6 bases). The germline CDR1 and CDR2 sequences are DFQATT and SNEGSKA (reference sequence). The CDR3 is 12 amino acids. V gave up 0 bases and J gave up 4 bases, with 7 bases separating them. The CDR3 DNA reads as TGCAGTGCTAGAGAACAGGGTTACGAGCAGTACTTC. It specifies CSAREQGYEQYF.

The rearrangement joins TRBV5-6 to TRBJ1-5; TRBD1 matches 10 bases. Trimming took 4 bases from V and 2 from J; bases not matched to a gene: 9. Germline values: CDR1 SGHDT, CDR2 YYEEEE. CDR3 size: 17 residues. The CDR3: CASSMGGGTGGNQPQHF. The DNA of the CDR3 is TGTGCCAGCAGCATGGGTGGTGGGACAGGGGGCAATCAGCCCCAGCATTTT.